This T cell receptor (beta chain) was profiled in a study of blood T cell repertoires in COVID-19. Across the whole study: The United States, Italy and Spain provided the acute and convalescent COVID-19 samples. The analysed material was cDNA or gDNA that came from T cells, B-cell-depleted T cells, or PBMCs.

Source study methods: The assay estimated nucleated cells by amplifying reference gene primers. The assay was immunoSEQ multiplex PCR, and TCRdb's table has in-frame clones only and misses some. Clone size and V and J calls were adopted from that table, with D and trimming inferred from the DNA. The data contain some 60,000 clones, over 80% of them singletons. Sequencing input: peripheral blood. The source is a woman of 80 years or more with acute or convalescent COVID-19.

The CDR3 is CASSLGLRGTEAFF. CDR3 nucleotide sequence: TGCGCCAGCAGCTTGGGCCTACGGGGTACTGAAGCTTTCTTT. This chain connects TRBV5-1 to TRBJ1-1; D is uncertain. Germline CDR1 and CDR2: SGHRS and YFSETQ. V was shortened by 0 bases and J by 5 bases, with 11 bases between the two germline ends. The length of the CDR3 is 14 residues.